This TCR beta chain was captured in a study of response to subunit inactivated influenza vaccine. With respect to this clonotype: As yet, its antigen is unknown.

Study-wide findings and caveats: Authors suggested each seasonal influenza vaccination recruits few new T cells.

TCRdb re-called the RT-PCR reads through MiXCR, storing one row per CDR3 protein. The sample holds 490,000 or so distinct CDR3 sequences; less than 8% are singletons and the top ten take under 15%. The sequencing used PBMCs from blood, collected around 25 months after vaccination. This TCR derives from a man aged 50 to 69 who received an inactivated influenza vaccine.

CDR3 amino acids: CSVKIGTENTEAFF. For the CDR3, the DNA is TGCAGCGTTAAAATCGGGACCGAGAACACTGAAGCTTTCTTT. This chain links TRBV29-1 with TRBJ1-1; maybe TRBD1 (5 bases). The V and J ends lost 5 bases and 1 base respectively, with 14 bases between them. The CDR3 spans 14 residues. Germline V gene sequence: CDR1 SQVTM, CDR2 ANQGSEA.